Detailed here is one TCR beta chain. The sample belongs to a study of blood T cell repertoires in COVID-19. Study-wide context: Sites across the United States, Italy and Spain contributed samples from acute and convalescent COVID-19.

The method was immunoSEQ multiplex PCR; TCRdb's version includes in-frame clones alone and lacks a portion of them. The repertoire includes 130,000 to 150,000 clones, approximately 83% of them detected once, and about 8% sits in the top ten. What was sequenced was peripheral blood. The receptor was isolated from a woman aged 55-70 years with COVID-19, enrolled during active disease.

The CDR3 DNA follows: TGTGCCAGCAGCGCGGGGGACAGGACAGGACAGCCCCAGCATTTT. It translates to CASSAGDRTGQPQHF. The chain uses TRBV9 and TRBJ1-5; 8 positions match TRBD1. The CDR3 is made up of 15 amino acids. V gave up 3 bases and J gave up 7 bases; unmatched junction bases: 9. The germline V gene has CDR1 SGDLS and CDR2 YYNGEE.